This T cell receptor beta chain was found in a study of T cell responses to AZD1222 COVID-19 vaccine. This CDR3 spans 15 amino acids. Clones were read by immunoSEQ multiplex PCR, and TCRdb kept only the in-frame ones, dropping some. The data hold about 110,000 clones, with around 94% observed a single time. This clone was recorded once. This clonotype originated in an adult in good health. The sequenced sample was peripheral blood, obtained on day 0 of AZD1222 vaccination. The V call is TRBV21-1, the J call TRBJ1-2; TRBD1 was called by the table and not checked on the DNA. TRBV21-1 is marked as a pseudogene. The CDR3 protein is CASSTLTGSNYGYTF. The CDR3 coding sequence is TGTGCCAGCAGCACTTTGACAGGGAGTAACTATGGCTACACCTTC.